The next 14 T cell receptor beta chains were all read from a single sample in a study of shared clonotypes between healthy human individuals. Libraries were prepared by immunoSEQ multiplex PCR; TCRdb keeps only in-frame clonotypes and omits some of them. The table includes approximately 530,000 clones, around 96% detected once. Sequencing was done on a sample of naive CD4+ T cells sorted from blood. Subset given: CD45RA+ positively selected. Receptors originate from a woman under 40 in good health.

The gene calls are TRBV5-1 and TRBJ2-3, with TRBD2 identical over 12 bases. The V gene end was trimmed by 6 bases and the J gene end by 4 bases; junction bases not matched to a gene: 6. Germline V gene sequence: CDR1 SGHRS, CDR2 YFSETQ. There are 15 residues in the CDR3. CDR3 sequence (DNA): TGCGCCAGCACACTAGCGGGAGGAATCCCAGATACGCAGTATTTT. It is translated as CASTLAGGIPDTQYF.

This rearrangement joins TRBV27 to TRBJ2-4; 13 bases fit TRBD2. CDR1 is MNHEY and CDR2 is SMNVEV in the germline V gene (reference sequence). The CDR3 totals 16 residues. J gave up 5 bases and V 5 bases, and 6 bases lay outside the gene matches. CDR3 nucleotide sequence: TGTGCCAGCAGTATCGGGACTAGCGGGATCCAAAACATTCAGTACTTC. Encoded protein: CASSIGTSGIQNIQYF.

The chain employs TRBV5-6 and TRBJ1-5; D uncertain. Germline V lookup: CDR1 SGHDT, CDR2 YYEEEE. V dropped 1 base and J dropped 5 bases, with 19 bases sitting between them. CDR3 length: 17 residues. The CDR3 coding sequence is TGTGCCAGCAGCTTGCGCGACGGAGGGTCATTCCATCAGCCCCAGCATTTT. This encodes CASSLRDGGSFHQPQHF.

The chain has TRBV10-2 and TRBJ2-2; 8 bases line up with TRBD2. This CDR3 comprises 14 residues. The V gene's germline CDR1 is WSHSY and CDR2 SAAADI. V was clipped by 11 bases and J by 4 bases; unmatched bases: 9. CDR3 sequence: CAGHSGKGTGELFF. The CDR3 region has the DNA TGCGCCGGACATAGCGGGAAGGGCACCGGGGAGCTGTTTTTT.

The chain has TRBV19 and TRBJ1-3, with unresolved D. CDR1 LNHDA and CDR2 SQIVND come from the germline V gene (reference sequence). V shed 2 bases and J shed 3 bases, with 11 bases lying between them. This CDR3 has 15 residues. DNA for the CDR3: TGTGCCAGTAGTATATTTGCAGGCCTTGGAAACACCATATATTTT. Protein sequence: CASSIFAGLGNTIYF.

This chain joins TRBV11-2 and TRBJ1-1; D is perhaps TRBD1 (5 bases). The germline V gene encodes CDR1 SGHAT and CDR2 FQNNGV. The V gene lost 3 bases and the J gene lost 2 bases, with 16 bases spanning the gap. The CDR3 runs 16 residues. The CDR3 DNA reads TGTGCCAGCAGCTTCTACCCGACAGTCTTAAACACTGAAGCTTTCTTT. Its protein is CASSFYPTVLNTEAFF. The complete variable domain, with remaining parts taken from reference TRBV11-2 and TRBJ1-1, reads EAGVAQSPRYKIIEKRQSVAFWCNPISGHATLYWYQQILGQGPKLLIQFQNNGVVDDSQLPKDRFSAERLKGVDSTLKIQPAKLEDSAVYLCASSFYPTVLNTEAFFGQGTRLTVV.

As DNA, the CDR3 is TGTGCCAGCTCACTTGCAGAACAAGAGACCCAGTACTTC. Residues: CASSLAEQETQYF. The chain is built from TRBV18 and TRBJ2-5; the D is unclear. V was clipped by 4 bases and J by 2 bases, with 8 bases between them. The CDR3 has 13 amino acids. Germline CDR1 reads KGHSH; CDR2 reads LQKENI.

The chain links TRBV2 to TRBJ1-4, with 8 bases fitting TRBD1. Germline assignment: CDR1 SNHLY and CDR2 FYNNEI. The CDR3 has 15 residues. The trim removed 6 bases at V and 7 bases at J, leaving 10 bases unmatched. The CDR3 DNA reads TGTGCCAGCAGCAGAGGACAGGGAAGAAGTGAAAAACTGTTTTTT. Translated: CASSRGQGRSEKLFF.

The V call is TRBV5-4, the J call TRBJ2-3, with 7 bases identical to TRBD2. J was trimmed by 0 bases and V by 2 bases; bases with no gene match: 6. The CDR3 covers 16 residues. The germline V gene has CDR1 SGHNT and CDR2 YYREEE (reference sequence). The CDR3 DNA follows: TGTGCCAGCAGCTTACAGCGGGATACGAGCACAGATACGCAGTATTTT. This sequence encodes CASSLQRDTSTDTQYF.

The genes are TRBV14 and TRBJ1-2; D uncertain. The CDR3 runs 15 residues. The V gene's germline CDR1 is SGHDN and CDR2 FVKESK. V was cut by 3 bases and J by 5 bases, with 16 bases left in between. As DNA, the CDR3 is TGTGCCAGCAGCCACGGGCGCGGGATTGGATATGGCTACACCTTC. Protein: CASSHGRGIGYGYTF.

The chain is built from TRBV7-3 and TRBJ1-2, with 9 bases that match TRBD1. This CDR3 has 15 amino acids. Germline CDR1 and CDR2: SGHTA and FQGTGA. V shed 1 base, J shed 5 bases, and the junction held 5 bases outside the gene matches. The CDR3: CASSLNGDRVYGYTF. DNA for the CDR3: TGTGCCAGCAGCTTAAACGGGGACAGGGTTTATGGCTACACCTTC.

This clone was observed once. The rearrangement joins TRBV7-6 to TRBJ2-1; maybe TRBD2 (5 bases). Trimming removed 7 bases from V and 4 bases from J, with 17 bases in between. The CDR3 extends over 15 amino acids. Germline CDR1 reads SGHVS; CDR2 reads FNYEAQ. Here the CDR3 DNA reads TGTGCCAGCAAGAGGGTCGGGTCGCCTTACAATGAGCAGTTCTTC. Translation gives CASKRVGSPYNEQFF.

The chain combines TRBV19 with TRBJ1-5, with 8 nucleotides matching TRBD1. The V gene end was trimmed by 9 bases and the J gene end by 2 bases; junction bases not matched to a gene: 9. Germline CDR1 is LNHDA and CDR2 is SQIVND (reference sequence). The CDR3 sequence is 15 residues long. The CDR3 region has the DNA TGTGCCAGCCAAACCGACAGGGGCGGCAATCAGCCCCAGCATTTT. This sequence encodes CASQTDRGGNQPQHF.

The V and J genes are TRBV19 and TRBJ2-5; D perhaps matches TRBD2 (6 bases). There are 17 residues in the CDR3. The V gene's germline CDR1 is LNHDA and CDR2 SQIVND (reference sequence). V lost 3 bases to trimming and J lost 1 base, with 18 bases between them. The CDR3 nucleotides read TGTGCCAGTAGTATTTACTCTACTCGGGGGACCCAAGAGACCCAGTACTTC. It yields the protein CASSIYSTRGTQETQYF.